The 2 T cell receptor beta chains reported below all come from one sample, sequenced in a study of blood T cells in healthy people across ages. Primed by a sample-barcoded 5' primer and a J-beta primer mix, a second PCR proceeded for roughly 7 to 12 cycles. TCRdb re-analysed the 5' RACE reads in MiXCR, keeping a single row per CDR3 protein. Among about 640,000 distinct CDR3 sequences listed, about 53% were seen once. The source material was blood. Source of these receptors: a man between 60 and 75 years old in good health.

The chain uses TRBV20-1 and TRBJ2-1, with 8 bases aligning to TRBD2. J gave up 8 bases and V 0 bases, and 9 bases lay outside the gene matches. Germline assignment: CDR1 DFQATT and CDR2 SNEGSKA (reference sequence). The CDR3 length is 15 residues. The CDR3 is CSARDPGGSQDEQFF. The CDR3 DNA is TGCAGTGCTAGAGATCCGGGGGGGAGCCAGGATGAGCAGTTCTTC.

Details on this clonotype: The junction departs from the called germline gene at one end, perhaps through a read error. CDR3 residues: CASSFPSGATDAQYF. The CDR3 DNA sequence: TGTGCCAGCAGCTTTCCTAGCGGGGCAACAGATGCGCAGTATTTT. The chain joins TRBV7-2 to TRBJ2-3; 9 nucleotides line up with TRBD2. Germline V gives CDR1 SGHTA, CDR2 FQGNSA. The CDR3 sequence is 15 residues long. The whole variable domain, filled in from reference TRBV7-2 and TRBJ2-3, reads GAGVSQSPSNKVTEKGKDVELRCDPISGHTALYWYRQSLGQGLEFLIYFQGNSAPDKSGLPSDRFSAERTGGSVSTLTIQRTQQEDSAVYLCASSFPSGATDAQYFGPGTRLTVL.